The 17 T cell receptor beta chains reported below all come from one sample, sequenced in a study of blood T cell repertoires in COVID-19. The method was immunoSEQ multiplex PCR; TCRdb's version includes in-frame clones alone and lacks a portion of them. In the table there are 250,000 to 300,000 clones, about nine tenths of which are singletons. What was sequenced was peripheral blood. These receptor sequences come from a woman aged 55-70 years with acute or convalescent COVID-19.

V usage is TRBV6-2 or TRBV6-3 and J usage is TRBJ1-1; TRBD1 matches at 7 bases. Germline V gene lookup returns CDR1 MNHEY and CDR2 SVGEGT. V was pared by 5 bases and J by 2 bases, with 5 bases of the junction left unmatched. The CDR3 has 14 amino acids. In nucleotides, the CDR3 is TGTGCCAGCAGTCGACAGGGATTCAACACTGAAGCTTTCTTT. Its translation is CASSRQGFNTEAFF.

The chain uses TRBV6-2 or TRBV6-3 and TRBJ1-2; tentative D call: TRBD1 (5 bases). Germline-derived CDR1 and CDR2 are MNHEY and SVGEGT. V lost 2 bases, J lost 4 bases, and 8 bases lay in between. This CDR3 comprises 13 residues. The CDR3 bases are TGTGCCAGCAGTTACCGCCAGGGCTATGGCTACACCTTC. Translated: CASSYRQGYGYTF.

V is TRBV7-9 and J is TRBJ2-7, with D unresolved. With 2 bases removed from V and 5 bases from J, the gap between germline ends came to 7 bases. CDR3 length: 12 residues. Germline CDR1 SEHNR, CDR2 FQNEAQ (reference sequence). The CDR3 coding sequence is TGTGCCAGCAGCTTAACGGTTAACGAGCAGTACTTC. Translated, it gives CASSLTVNEQYF. Full variable domain (rest looked up from reference TRBV7-9 and TRBJ2-7): DTGVSQNPRHKITKRGQNVTFRCDPISEHNRLYWYRQTLGQGPEFLTYFQNEAQLEKSRLLSDRFSAERPKGSFSTLEIQRTEQGDSAMYLCASSLTVNEQYFGPGTRLTVT.

J is TRBJ2-1 and V is TRBV3-1 (or the pseudogene TRBV3-2); possibly TRBD2 for D (5 bases). Germline CDR1 reads LGHDT; CDR2 reads YNNKEL (reference sequence). V lost 0 bases and J 13 bases, leaving 13 bases between the germline ends. This CDR3 spans 13 amino acids. CDR3 in amino acids: CASSQDQAGSQFF. The DNA for the CDR3 is TGTGCCAGCAGCCAAGATCAGGCGGGTTCTCAGTTCTTC.

This chain connects TRBV5-5 to TRBJ1-1; weak D call: TRBD1 (5 bases). Trimming removed 2 bases at V and 0 bases at J, with 11 bases between. CDR3 length equals 15 residues. The germline V gene encodes CDR1 SGHKS and CDR2 YYEKEE (reference sequence). The CDR3 nucleotides read TGTGCCAGCAGCTTATTCCGGGGGATGAACACTGAAGCTTTCTTT. Protein sequence: CASSLFRGMNTEAFF.

This CDR3 is CASSIDRSNEKLFF. CDR3 DNA sequence: TGTGCCAGCAGTATAGACAGGAGTAATGAAAAACTGTTTTTT. The chain links TRBV2 to TRBJ1-4; D is possibly TRBD1 (6 bases). The length of the CDR3 is 14 residues. Trimming took off 5 bases at V and 4 bases at J, with 11 bases between the two ends. Looked up from germline, CDR1 is SNHLY and CDR2 is FYNNEI.

This chain links TRBV11-2 with TRBJ2-2; 12 bases fit TRBD2. The CDR3 totals 18 residues. CDR1 is SGHAT and CDR2 is FQNNGV in the germline V gene. Trimming at V came to 5 bases and at J to 0 bases, leaving 7 bases not matched to a gene. This chain's CDR3 is CASSHGLAGTANTGELFF. The CDR3 DNA sequence: TGTGCCAGCAGCCACGGACTAGCGGGAACTGCGAACACCGGGGAGCTGTTTTTT.

The chain joins TRBV30 to TRBJ2-5, with no clear D. This CDR3 contains 11 residues. Trimming left V 3 bases short and J 5 bases short, with 7 bases between. Germline V CDR1 and CDR2: GTSNPN, SVGIG (reference sequence). The CDR3 sequence: CAWRLGETQYF. As DNA, the CDR3 is TGTGCCTGGAGGCTGGGCGAGACCCAGTACTTC.

The V call is TRBV7-8, the J call TRBJ1-1, with 9 bases identical to TRBD1. The CDR3 contains 14 residues. The germline V gene encodes CDR1 SGHVS and CDR2 FQNEAQ. J was trimmed by 5 bases and V by 4 bases; bases with no gene match: 5. The CDR3 is CASSSTGGGTEAFF. CDR3 DNA: TGTGCCAGCAGCTCTACAGGGGGCGGTACTGAAGCTTTCTTT.

The V and J genes are TRBV19 and TRBJ2-3, with TRBD2 identical over 10 bases. The V gene end was trimmed by 6 bases and the J gene end by 5 bases; junction bases not matched to a gene: 8. The CDR3 consists of 15 residues. Germline CDR1 LNHDA, CDR2 SQIVND (reference sequence). The CDR3 spells CASSLLAGTGDTQYF. The CDR3 coding sequence is TGTGCCAGTAGCCTACTAGCGGGGACTGGAGATACGCAGTATTTT.

This chain joins TRBV14 and TRBJ2-5; possible D gene TRBD1, 5 bases. CDR1 is SGHDN and CDR2 is FVKESK in the germline V gene. V was cut by 4 bases and J by 5 bases, with 17 bases left in between. The CDR3 is 15 amino acids. In DNA, the CDR3 is TGTGCCAGCAGCCGGAATGTAGGGGTTCAGGAGACCCAGTACTTC. Protein product: CASSRNVGVQETQYF. Full variable domain (missing parts from reference TRBV14 and TRBJ2-5): EAGVTQFPSHSVIEKGQTVTLRCDPISGHDNLYWYRRVMGKEIKFLLHFVKESKQDESGMPNNRFLAERTGGTYSTLKVQPAELEDSGVYFCASSRNVGVQETQYFGPGTRLLVL.

The V gene is TRBV3-1 (or the pseudogene TRBV3-2), the J gene TRBJ2-2, with D perhaps TRBD2 (6 bases). The CDR3 is 11 residues long. Germline values: CDR1 LGHDT, CDR2 YNNKEL (reference sequence). The V and J ends lost 8 bases and 8 bases respectively, with 9 bases between them. The CDR3 sequence is CASQGGGELFF. In nucleotides, the CDR3 is TGTGCCAGCCAAGGAGGGGGGGAGCTGTTTTTT.

This sequence joins TRBV9 and TRBJ1-4, with 9 bases aligning to TRBD1. This CDR3 region has 18 residues. Germline CDR1 is SGDLS and CDR2 is YYNGEE. Germline trimming cut 3 bases from V and 4 bases from J; bases unmatched to any gene: 13. The CDR3 DNA reads as TGTGCCAGCAGCGGGAGCGCCTTGGGACAGGGTGATAATGAAAAACTGTTTTTT. This sequence encodes CASSGSALGQGDNEKLFF.

This clone was seen just once. This chain connects TRBV5-1 to TRBJ2-3; 7 bases match TRBD1. Germline V gene lookup returns CDR1 SGHRS and CDR2 YFSETQ. The ends lost 2 bases at V and 0 bases at J; junction bases unmatched: 6. This CDR3 region has 16 residues. Written as DNA, the CDR3 is TGCGCCAGCAGCTTCCGGACAGGCCTTAGCACAGATACGCAGTATTTT. Translated: CASSFRTGLSTDTQYF.

The J gene is TRBJ2-7, the V gene TRBV10-3, with 11 bases aligning to TRBD2. V shed 7 bases and J 2 bases; nucleotides not matched to a gene: 4. Germline-derived CDR1 and CDR2 are ENHRY and SYGVKD. The CDR3 has 14 amino acids. The CDR3 bases are TGTGCCATCACCGGGACTAGCGGACCCTACGAGCAGTACTTC. This codes for CAITGTSGPYEQYF.

The V and J genes are TRBV2 and TRBJ1-4; 8 nucleotides line up with TRBD1. V shed 3 bases and J 11 bases; nucleotides not matched to a gene: 8. This CDR3 has 14 amino acids. Germline V lookup: CDR1 SNHLY, CDR2 FYNNEI. CDR3 in amino acids: CASSDRDRRLKLFF. CDR3 in DNA: TGTGCCAGCAGTGACCGGGACAGGCGTCTCAAACTGTTTTTT.

V usage is TRBV28 and J usage is TRBJ1-1; maybe TRBD1 (6 bases). In germline, CDR1 is MDHEN, CDR2 SYDVKM. The V gene lost 2 bases and the J gene lost 4 bases, with 14 bases spanning the gap. The CDR3 runs 15 residues. CDR3 loop: CASSLRGAGVTEAFF. The CDR3 region has the DNA TGTGCCAGCAGTTTACGGGGGGCTGGAGTCACTGAAGCTTTCTTT.